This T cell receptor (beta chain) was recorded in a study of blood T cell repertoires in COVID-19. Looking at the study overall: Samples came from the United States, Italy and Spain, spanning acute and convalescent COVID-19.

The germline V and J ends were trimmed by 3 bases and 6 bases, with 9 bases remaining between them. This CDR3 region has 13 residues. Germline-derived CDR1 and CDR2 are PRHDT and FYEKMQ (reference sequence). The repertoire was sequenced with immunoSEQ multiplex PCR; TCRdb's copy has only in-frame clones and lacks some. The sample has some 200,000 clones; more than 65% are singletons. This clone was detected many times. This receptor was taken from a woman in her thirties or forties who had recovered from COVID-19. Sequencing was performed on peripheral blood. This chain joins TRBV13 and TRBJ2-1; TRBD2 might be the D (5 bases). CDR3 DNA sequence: TGTGCCAGCAGCTTCGGGGATCGCAATGAGCAGTTCTTC. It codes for CASSFGDRNEQFF.